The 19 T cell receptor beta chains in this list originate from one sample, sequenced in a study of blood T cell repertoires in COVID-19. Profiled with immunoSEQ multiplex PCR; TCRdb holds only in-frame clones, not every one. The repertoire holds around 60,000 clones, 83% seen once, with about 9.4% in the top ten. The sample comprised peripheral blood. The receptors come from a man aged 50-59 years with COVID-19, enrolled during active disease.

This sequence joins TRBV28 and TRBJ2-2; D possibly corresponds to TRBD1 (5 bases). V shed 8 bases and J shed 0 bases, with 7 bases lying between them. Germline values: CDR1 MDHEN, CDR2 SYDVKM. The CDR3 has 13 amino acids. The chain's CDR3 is CASGHTNTGELFF. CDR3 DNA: TGTGCCAGCGGACACACGAACACCGGGGAGCTGTTTTTT.

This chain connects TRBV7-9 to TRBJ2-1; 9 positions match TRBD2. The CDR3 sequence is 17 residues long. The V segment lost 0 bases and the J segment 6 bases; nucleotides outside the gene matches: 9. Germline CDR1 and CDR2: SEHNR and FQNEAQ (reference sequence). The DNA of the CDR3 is TGTGCCAGCAGCTTAGCAGGCTTAGCGGGAGTTCGCAATGAGCAGTTCTTC. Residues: CASSLAGLAGVRNEQFF.

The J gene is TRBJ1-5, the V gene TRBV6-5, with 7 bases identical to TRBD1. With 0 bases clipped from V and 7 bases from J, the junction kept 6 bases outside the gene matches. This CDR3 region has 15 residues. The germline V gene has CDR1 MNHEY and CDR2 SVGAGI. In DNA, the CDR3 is TGTGCCAGCAGTTACTCGAGGGACAGTCACCAGCCCCAGCATTTT. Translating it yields CASSYSRDSHQPQHF.

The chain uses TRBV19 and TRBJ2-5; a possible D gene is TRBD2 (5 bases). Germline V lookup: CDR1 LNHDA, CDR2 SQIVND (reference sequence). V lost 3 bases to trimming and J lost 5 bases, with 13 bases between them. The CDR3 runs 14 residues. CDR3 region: CASSILGGSETQYF. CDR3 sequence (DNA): TGTGCCAGTAGTATTTTAGGAGGTTCTGAGACCCAGTACTTC.

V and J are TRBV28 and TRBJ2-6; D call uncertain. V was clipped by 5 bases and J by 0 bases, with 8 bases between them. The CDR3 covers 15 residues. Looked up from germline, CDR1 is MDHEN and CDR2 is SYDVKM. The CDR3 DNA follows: TGTGCCAGCAGTCAACTGTTCTCTGGGGCCAACGTCCTGACTTTC. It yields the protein CASSQLFSGANVLTF.

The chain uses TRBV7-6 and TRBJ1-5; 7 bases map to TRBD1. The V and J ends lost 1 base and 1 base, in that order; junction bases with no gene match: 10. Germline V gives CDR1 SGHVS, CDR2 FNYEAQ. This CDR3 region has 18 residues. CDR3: CASSLGVQGVGSNQPQHF. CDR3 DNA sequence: TGTGCCAGCAGCTTAGGGGTCCAGGGGGTAGGGAGCAATCAGCCCCAGCATTTT.

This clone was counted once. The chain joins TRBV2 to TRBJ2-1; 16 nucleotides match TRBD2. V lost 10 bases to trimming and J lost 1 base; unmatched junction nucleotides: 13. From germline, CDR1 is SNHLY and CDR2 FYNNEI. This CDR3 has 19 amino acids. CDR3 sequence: CATVSRGLAGGESYNEQFF. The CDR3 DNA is TGTGCCACCGTTTCCAGGGGACTAGCGGGAGGGGAATCCTACAATGAGCAGTTCTTC.

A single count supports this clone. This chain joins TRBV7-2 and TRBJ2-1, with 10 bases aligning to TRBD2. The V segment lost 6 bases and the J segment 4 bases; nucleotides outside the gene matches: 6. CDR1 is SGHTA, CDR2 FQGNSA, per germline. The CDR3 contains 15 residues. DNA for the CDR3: TGTGCCAGCAGAACACTAGCGGGAAGATACAATGAGCAGTTCTTC. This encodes CASRTLAGRYNEQFF.

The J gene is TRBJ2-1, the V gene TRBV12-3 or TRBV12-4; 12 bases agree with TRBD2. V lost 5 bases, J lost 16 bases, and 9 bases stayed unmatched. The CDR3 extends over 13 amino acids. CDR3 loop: CASSPQTSGSDFF. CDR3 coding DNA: TGTGCCAGCAGTCCTCAGACTAGCGGGAGCGACTTCTTC.

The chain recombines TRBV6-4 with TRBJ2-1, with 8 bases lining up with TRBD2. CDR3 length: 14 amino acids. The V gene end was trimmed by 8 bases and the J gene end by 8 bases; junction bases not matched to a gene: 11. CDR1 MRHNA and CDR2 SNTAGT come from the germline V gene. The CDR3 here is CASARAGGSDEQFF. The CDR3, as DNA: TGTGCCAGCGCGAGGGCGGGAGGATCAGATGAGCAGTTCTTC.

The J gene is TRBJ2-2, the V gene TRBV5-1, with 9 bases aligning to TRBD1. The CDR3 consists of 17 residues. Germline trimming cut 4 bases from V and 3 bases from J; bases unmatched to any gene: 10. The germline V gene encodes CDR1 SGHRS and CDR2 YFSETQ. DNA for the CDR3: TGCGCCAGCAGCGCCAGTTCCGGGACAGGGCACACCGGGGAGCTGTTTTTT. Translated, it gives CASSASSGTGHTGELFF.

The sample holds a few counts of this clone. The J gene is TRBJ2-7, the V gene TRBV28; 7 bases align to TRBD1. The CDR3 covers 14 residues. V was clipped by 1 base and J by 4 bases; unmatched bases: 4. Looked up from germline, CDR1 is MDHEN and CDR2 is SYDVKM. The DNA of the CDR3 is TGTGCCAGCAGTTTATACACAGGGGAGTACGAGCAGTACTTC. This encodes CASSLYTGEYEQYF.

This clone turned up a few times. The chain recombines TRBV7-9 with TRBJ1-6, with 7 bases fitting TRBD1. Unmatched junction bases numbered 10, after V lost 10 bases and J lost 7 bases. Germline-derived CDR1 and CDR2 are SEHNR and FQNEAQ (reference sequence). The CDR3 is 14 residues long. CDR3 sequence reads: CAIAGGGANSPLHF. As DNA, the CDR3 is TGTGCCATCGCCGGAGGGGGCGCAAATTCACCCCTCCACTTT.

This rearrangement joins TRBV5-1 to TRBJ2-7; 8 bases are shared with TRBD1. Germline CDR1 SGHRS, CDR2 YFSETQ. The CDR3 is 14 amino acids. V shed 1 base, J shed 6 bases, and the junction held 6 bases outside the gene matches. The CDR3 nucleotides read TGCGCCAGCAGCTTGATGGACAGGGTAGCCGAGCAGTACTTC. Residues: CASSLMDRVAEQYF.

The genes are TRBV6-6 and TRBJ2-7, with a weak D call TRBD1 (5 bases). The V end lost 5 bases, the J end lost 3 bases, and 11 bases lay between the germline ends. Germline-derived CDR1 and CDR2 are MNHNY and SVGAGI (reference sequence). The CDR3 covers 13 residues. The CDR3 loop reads CASSDRQLYEQYF. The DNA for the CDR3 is TGTGCCAGCAGTGATCGACAGCTCTACGAGCAGTACTTC.

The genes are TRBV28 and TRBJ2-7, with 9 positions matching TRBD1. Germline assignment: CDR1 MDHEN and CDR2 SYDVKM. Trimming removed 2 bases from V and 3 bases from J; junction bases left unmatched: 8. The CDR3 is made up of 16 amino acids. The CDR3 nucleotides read TGTGCCAGCAGTTTACTGACCGGGACAGGGCTCTACGAGCAGTACTTC. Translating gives CASSLLTGTGLYEQYF.

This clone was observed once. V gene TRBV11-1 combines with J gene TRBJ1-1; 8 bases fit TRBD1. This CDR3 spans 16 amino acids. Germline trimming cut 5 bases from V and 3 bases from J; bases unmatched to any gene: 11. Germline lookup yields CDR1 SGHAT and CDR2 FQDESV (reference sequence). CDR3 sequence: CASSSAQGAGDTEAFF. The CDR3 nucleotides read TGTGCCAGCAGCAGCGCGCAGGGGGCCGGGGACACTGAAGCTTTCTTT.

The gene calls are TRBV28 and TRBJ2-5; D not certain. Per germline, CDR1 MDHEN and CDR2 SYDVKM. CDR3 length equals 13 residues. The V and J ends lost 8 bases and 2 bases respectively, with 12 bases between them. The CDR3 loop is CASLGPAQETQYF. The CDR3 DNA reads TGTGCCAGCCTAGGTCCGGCACAAGAGACCCAGTACTTC.

CDR3 residues: CASSDSNGHEQYF. CDR3 coding DNA: TGTGCCAGCAGTGACTCTAATGGCCACGAGCAGTACTTC. This chain joins TRBV6-4 and TRBJ2-7; D uncertain. V was cut by 0 bases and J by 5 bases, with 8 bases left in between. The length of the CDR3 is 13 residues. Per the germline V gene, CDR1 is MRHNA and CDR2 is SNTAGT.